This paragraph reports one T cell receptor beta chain. This sample was taken from a study of blood T cell repertoires in COVID-19. Across the whole study: The study drew acute and convalescent COVID-19 samples from the United States, Italy and Spain. PBMCs, B-cell-depleted T cells, or T cells provided the cDNA or gDNA that made up the material.

This CDR3 spans 13 amino acids. Germline V CDR1 and CDR2: KGHDR, SFDVKD. V was clipped by 6 bases and J by 1 base, with 5 bases between them. Under the authors' procedure: Scientists estimated how many nucleated cells there were by amplifying reference gene primers. Method: immunoSEQ multiplex PCR; TCRdb's copy keeps in-frame clones and lacks some. V and J calls and clone size follow that table, whereas D and trimming were derived from the DNA. The sample contains approximately 100,000 clones, approximately 87% of which appear only once. J is TRBJ1-4 and V is TRBV24-1, with D unclear. This TCR derives from a woman in her forties or fifties with acute or convalescent COVID-19. Sequencing was done on a sample of peripheral blood. The CDR3 region is CATSSRTNEKLFF. The DNA of the CDR3 is TGTGCCACCAGTTCCAGAACTAATGAAAAACTGTTTTTT.